This T cell receptor (beta chain) was sequenced during a study of T cells in Graves' hyperthyroidism and ophthalmopathy. Lactation, pregnancy, other autoimmune disease or uncontrolled infection excluded patients. Amplification yielded TCR beta CDR3 regions, with RNA transcripts as the source. Carried out on the TCR CDR3, a first-round RT-PCR used the HTBI primer set. In TCRdb, the multiplex PCR reads were re-called with MiXCR into one record per CDR3 protein. The sample includes 600,000 to 850,000 distinct CDR3 sequences, roughly a sixth of them seen just once. Unmatched junction bases numbered 7, after V lost 2 bases and J lost 0 bases. Germline V gene lookup returns CDR1 SGHNT and CDR2 YYREEE (reference sequence). CDR3 size: 17 residues.

The sequence was collected from a woman in her forties or fifties with Graves' hyperthyroidism that later progressed to Graves' ophthalmopathy. Sequenced material: blood. V gene TRBV5-4 combines with J gene TRBJ2-3; 9 nucleotides align to TRBD2. CDR3 DNA sequence: TGTGCCAGCAGCTTAGACCAGCGGGGGGTTAGCACAGATACGCAGTATTTT. Protein: CASSLDQRGVSTDTQYF.